The 24 T cell receptor beta chains in this list originate from one sample, sequenced in a study of blood T cell repertoires in COVID-19. Only in-frame clones appear in the TCRdb table, and some are missing; sequencing was by immunoSEQ multiplex PCR. The table has about 210,000 clones, about 87% seen once. Sequencing was performed on peripheral blood. These receptor sequences come from a man between 65 and 80 years old with acute or convalescent COVID-19.

The chain combines TRBV7-9 with TRBJ2-2; D is unresolved. This CDR3 comprises 13 residues. Trimming pared 4 bases from V and 6 bases from J, leaving 9 bases between. CDR1 and CDR2 (germline): SEHNR, FQNEAQ (reference sequence). The CDR3 sequence is CASSSSGPGELFF. The CDR3 nucleotides read TGTGCCAGCAGCTCCTCAGGCCCCGGGGAGCTGTTTTTT.

The chain recombines TRBV11-2 with TRBJ2-2; D may be TRBD2 (7 bases). The germline CDR1 and CDR2 sequences are SGHAT and FQNNGV. Trimming pared 0 bases from V and 2 bases from J, leaving 10 bases between. The CDR3 runs 16 residues. The CDR3 protein is CASSLEGGLNTGELFF. CDR3 DNA sequence: TGTGCCAGCAGCTTAGAGGGGGGGCTTAACACCGGGGAGCTGTTTTTT. The full variable domain, completed using reference TRBV11-2 and TRBJ2-2, is EAGVAQSPRYKIIEKRQSVAFWCNPISGHATLYWYQQILGQGPKLLIQFQNNGVVDDSQLPKDRFSAERLKGVDSTLKIQPAKLEDSAVYLCASSLEGGLNTGELFFGEGSRLTVL.

This clone showed up just once. The chain joins TRBV6-5 to TRBJ2-3, with 14 positions matching TRBD2. This CDR3 contains 15 residues. Germline assignment: CDR1 MNHEY and CDR2 SVGAGI. V shed 6 bases and J 5 bases; nucleotides not matched to a gene: 4. The CDR3 nucleotides are TGTGCCAGCAGAGGGGGACTAGCGGGAGAAGATACGCAGTATTTT. Translating it yields CASRGGLAGEDTQYF.

The rearrangement links TRBV5-1 to TRBJ1-2, with D unresolved. Germline CDR1 is SGHRS and CDR2 is YFSETQ. CDR3 length: 16 residues. Trimming pared 0 bases from V and 4 bases from J, leaving 16 bases between. The CDR3 is CASSLVGQYGGYGYTF. In DNA, the CDR3 is TGCGCCAGCAGCTTGGTAGGTCAATATGGAGGCTATGGCTACACCTTC.

The chain joins TRBV11-2 to TRBJ2-5, with a tentative D call TRBD2 (5 bases). Between the trimmed V and J ends, which lost 4 bases and 5 bases, there was a span of 20 bases. Germline V gene data show CDR1 as SGHAT and CDR2 as FQNNGV. The CDR3 is 16 amino acids. CDR3 residues: CASSSHSAGERETQYF. In nucleotides, the CDR3 is TGTGCCAGCAGCTCCCACTCGGCCGGAGAGCGGGAGACCCAGTACTTC.

This clone has just one count. The chain recombines TRBV5-1 with TRBJ2-3, with TRBD2 matching over 8 bases. Per germline, CDR1 SGHRS and CDR2 YFSETQ. With 4 bases clipped from V and 0 bases from J, the junction kept 4 bases outside the gene matches. The CDR3 has 15 residues. The CDR3 sequence: CASSQAGASTDTQYF. The CDR3 DNA reads as TGCGCCAGCAGCCAAGCGGGAGCGAGCACAGATACGCAGTATTTT. The entire variable domain, with the rest obtained from reference TRBV5-1 and TRBJ2-3, is as follows: KAGVTQTPRYLIKTRGQQVTLSCSPISGHRSVSWYQQTPGQGLQFLFEYFSETQRNKGNFPGRFSGRQFSNSRSEMNVSTLELGDSALYLCASSQAGASTDTQYFGPGTRLTVL.

The chain couples TRBV5-5 to TRBJ1-1; 11 bases agree with TRBD1. V dropped 2 bases and J dropped 0; count of bases not matched to a gene: 9. Germline V gene lookup returns CDR1 SGHKS and CDR2 YYEKEE (reference sequence). There are 18 residues in the CDR3. The CDR3: CASSFRDRGFRMNTEAFF. CDR3 DNA sequence: TGTGCCAGCAGCTTCCGGGACAGGGGGTTTCGGATGAACACTGAAGCTTTCTTT.

V usage is TRBV12-5 and J usage is TRBJ2-1; 8 nucleotides align to TRBD1. V trimming: 4 bases; J trimming: 0 bases; junction bases outside the gene matches: 2. Germline values: CDR1 LGHNT, CDR2 FRNRAP. The CDR3 totals 15 residues. CDR3 bases: TGTGCTAGTGGTTACGGACAGGGCTCCTACAATGAGCAGTTCTTC. Its protein product is CASGYGQGSYNEQFF.

The V and J genes are TRBV19 and TRBJ2-6; 7 bases map to TRBD1. Germline V gene sequence: CDR1 LNHDA, CDR2 SQIVND (reference sequence). The CDR3 covers 17 residues. J gave up 0 bases and V 5 bases, and 7 bases lay outside the gene matches. In DNA form, the CDR3 reads TGTGCCAGTAGTTTTGGCAGGGGGAGCTCTGGGGCCAACGTCCTGACTTTC. This encodes CASSFGRGSSGANVLTF.

The V call is TRBV14, the J call TRBJ2-1, with 12 bases matching TRBD2. CDR3 length equals 18 residues. Germline CDR1 and CDR2: SGHDN and FVKESK. The J segment lost 3 bases and the V segment lost 4 bases, leaving 10 bases of the junction unmatched. CDR3 residues: CASSPQASGRANYNEQFF. The CDR3 nucleotides are TGTGCCAGCAGCCCGCAGGCTAGCGGGAGGGCCAACTACAATGAGCAGTTCTTC.

The CDR3 region is CSVEVRGRTYEQYF. The CDR3 DNA reads TGCAGCGTTGAGGTTCGGGGAAGGACCTACGAGCAGTACTTC. This chain links TRBV29-1 with TRBJ2-7; D may be TRBD2 (5 bases). In germline, CDR1 is SQVTM, CDR2 ANQGSEA. The V end lost 3 bases, the J end lost 2 bases, and 14 bases lay between the germline ends. The CDR3 contains 14 residues.

The gene calls are TRBV29-1 and TRBJ1-1; D perhaps matches TRBD1 (5 bases). The germline V and J ends were trimmed by 1 base and 3 bases, with 21 bases remaining between them. CDR1 is SQVTM, CDR2 ANQGSEA, per germline. The CDR3 is 17 residues long. CDR3 residues: CSVEGQVTQWGDTEAFF. The DNA of the CDR3 is TGCAGCGTTGAAGGCCAGGTTACTCAATGGGGGGACACTGAAGCTTTCTTT.

The chain has TRBV4-2 and TRBJ1-1; D might be TRBD1 (5 bases). The CDR3 length is 15 residues. The V gene lost 1 base and the J gene lost 4 bases, with 13 bases spanning the gap. CDR1 LGHNA and CDR2 YNFKEQ come from the germline V gene. The CDR3 reads CASSQVSGVGTEAFF. CDR3 in DNA: TGTGCCAGCAGCCAAGTTTCGGGGGTTGGCACTGAAGCTTTCTTT.

The chain carries TRBV30 and TRBJ1-2, with D hard to call. Trimming shortened V by 8 bases and J by 7 bases, and 23 bases separated the two germline ends. There are 14 residues in the CDR3. CDR1 is GTSNPN, CDR2 SVGIG, per germline (reference sequence). The CDR3 nucleotides read TGTGCCCGGACCGTAACAACCTCAAGTGGTGGCTACACCTTC. This sequence encodes CARTVTTSSGGYTF.

The V call is TRBV2, the J call TRBJ2-2; 8 bases are shared with TRBD2. The J segment lost 5 bases and the V segment lost 6 bases, leaving 8 bases of the junction unmatched. There are 15 residues in the CDR3. Germline CDR1 reads SNHLY; CDR2 reads FYNNEI. The CDR3 protein is CASSDGTGGTGELFF. CDR3 DNA sequence: TGTGCCAGCAGCGACGGGACGGGAGGGACCGGGGAGCTGTTTTTT. Full variable domain (missing parts from reference TRBV2 and TRBJ2-2): EPEVTQTPSHQVTQMGQEVILRCVPISNHLYFYWYRQILGQKVEFLVSFYNNEISEKSEIFDDQFSVERPDGSNFTLKIRSTKLEDSAMYFCASSDGTGGTGELFFGEGSRLTVL.

This sequence joins TRBV12-2 and TRBJ2-3; TRBD1, the table's D call, was not compared with the DNA. TRBV12-2 is tagged as a pseudogene. This CDR3 comprises 15 residues. The CDR3 DNA reads as TGTGCAAGTCGCCACGGGACAGTAAACACAGATACGCAGTATTTT. Translating it yields CASRHGTVNTDTQYF.

The DNA for the CDR3 is TGCGCCAGCAGCTTGTTTACAACAGATACGCAGTATTTT. Protein product: CASSLFTTDTQYF. The chain has TRBV5-1 and TRBJ2-3; the D is unclear. Deletions cut 1 base from V and 3 bases from J, with 6 bases between. The CDR3 runs to 13 residues. The germline V gene has CDR1 SGHRS and CDR2 YFSETQ.

This chain connects TRBV10-3 to TRBJ2-1; 11 bases match TRBD2. The germline CDR1 and CDR2 sequences are ENHRY and SYGVKD. With 1 base clipped from V and 0 bases from J, the junction kept 5 bases outside the gene matches. The CDR3 covers 18 residues. CDR3 in DNA: TGTGCCATCAGTGAGTTAAAAACTAGCGGGAGCTCCTACAATGAGCAGTTCTTC. Translation: CAISELKTSGSSYNEQFF.

This chain's CDR3 is CASSWNTGELFF. CDR3 nucleotide sequence: TGTGCCAGCAGCTGGAACACCGGGGAGCTGTTTTTT. V usage is TRBV27 and J usage is TRBJ2-2; D is undetermined. V was shortened by 6 bases and J by 1 base, with 3 bases between the two germline ends. CDR3 size: 12 residues. Germline V gives CDR1 MNHEY, CDR2 SMNVEV (reference sequence).

The rearrangement joins TRBV5-1 to TRBJ1-6; D remains ambiguous. Trimming pared 0 bases from V and 6 bases from J, leaving 13 bases between. The CDR3 spans 16 residues. Germline values: CDR1 SGHRS, CDR2 YFSETQ. This CDR3 is CASSLEAVGGNSPLHF. DNA of the CDR3: TGCGCCAGCAGCTTGGAGGCCGTCGGCGGTAATTCACCCCTCCACTTT.

This chain joins TRBV6-5 and TRBJ1-5, with 7 bases aligning to TRBD1. The CDR3 is made up of 15 amino acids. With 2 bases clipped from V and 4 bases from J, the junction kept 5 bases outside the gene matches. Germline CDR1 is MNHEY and CDR2 is SVGAGI. CDR3 bases: TGTGCCAGCAGTTACGGGACAGCCAGAAATCAGCCCCAGCATTTT. This gives the protein CASSYGTARNQPQHF.

A few counts support this clone. V is TRBV28 and J is TRBJ2-3, with 7 bases that match TRBD2. V was pared by 6 bases and J by 1 base, with 10 bases of the junction left unmatched. CDR1 MDHEN and CDR2 SYDVKM come from the germline V gene. This CDR3 has 16 amino acids. CDR3 sequence (DNA): TGTGCCAGCAGGCCCCTCTTAGCGGGCGGCACAGATACGCAGTATTTT. It codes for CASRPLLAGGTDTQYF.

Points on this clone: This CDR3 is also generated by other DNA sequences in the sample. V and J are TRBV11-2 and TRBJ2-1; no firm D call. Germline V gene sequence: CDR1 SGHAT, CDR2 FQNNGV. The CDR3 runs 14 residues. V lost 1 base, J lost 0 bases, and 4 bases lay in between. DNA for the CDR3: TGTGCCAGCAGCTTAGCTTACTCCTACAATGAGCAGTTCTTC. This gives the protein CASSLAYSYNEQFF.

The V and J genes are TRBV7-2 and TRBJ1-1; 7 bases fit TRBD1. The CDR3 extends over 13 amino acids. After removal of 6 bases from V and 7 bases from J, the junction contained 8 bases not matched to a gene. Per germline, CDR1 SGHTA and CDR2 FQGNSA. As DNA, the CDR3 is TGTGCCAGCAGACTACTACGGACAGGTGAAGCTTTCTTT. Its translation is CASRLLRTGEAFF.